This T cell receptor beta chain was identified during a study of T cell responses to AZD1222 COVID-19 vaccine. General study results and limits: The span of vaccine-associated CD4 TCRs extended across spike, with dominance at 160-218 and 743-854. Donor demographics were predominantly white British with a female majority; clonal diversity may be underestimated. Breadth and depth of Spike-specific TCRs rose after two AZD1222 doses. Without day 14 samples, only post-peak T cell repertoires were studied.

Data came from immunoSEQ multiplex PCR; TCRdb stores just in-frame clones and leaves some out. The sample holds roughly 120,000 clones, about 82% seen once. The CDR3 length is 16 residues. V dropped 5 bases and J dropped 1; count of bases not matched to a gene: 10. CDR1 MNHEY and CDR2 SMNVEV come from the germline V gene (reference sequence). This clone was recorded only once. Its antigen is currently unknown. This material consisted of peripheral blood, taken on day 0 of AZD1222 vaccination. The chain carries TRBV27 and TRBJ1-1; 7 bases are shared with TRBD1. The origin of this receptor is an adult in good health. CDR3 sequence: CASSPAPTGRNTEAFF. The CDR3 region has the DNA TGTGCCAGCAGTCCCGCCCCGACAGGGAGGAACACTGAAGCTTTCTTT.